This T cell receptor beta chain is from a study of graft-versus-host responses after intestinal transplantation (dated by TCRdb to the early 2020s). In terms of the full investigation: The transplants that recipients received were multivisceral, liver-intestinal, or isolated intestinal. All recipients received anti-thymocyte globulin induction followed by maintenance tacrolimus and steroids for around three years. Graft-versus-host and host-versus-graft alloreactive T cell clones were tracked in the graft, circulation and bone marrow after intestinal transplantation using bulk TCR-beta CDR3 sequencing. To identify alloreactive clones, pre-transplant mixed lymphocyte reaction products were sequenced and compared with unstimulated pre-transplant donor and recipient T cells. A cohort of fewer than 25 intestinal transplant recipients, including one retransplant, was enrolled, and a few patients lacking pretransplant specimens were excluded. A peak of at least 4% donor T cells among recipient peripheral blood mononuclear cells was the definition used for donor T cell macrochimerism. Samples from a few later patients were sequenced in-house on an Illumina MiSeq with MiXCR processing rather than by the commercial service. The paper's findings and limits, for the study overall: In the allografts of patients with donor T cell macrochimerism, GvH to HvG T cell clonal ratios were high. Conclusions were limited by the relatively low number and heterogeneity of intestinal transplant patients. GvH clones were found in recipient bone marrow, and some of the GvH clones appeared earlier in ileal mucosa or blood, which is consistent with an intestinal mucosal origin. Early after transplant, peak levels of circulating GvH clones were found to be associated with declines in HvG clones.

About this clone itself: Its antigen is still unknown. Base qualities are missing; no much larger clone stands one base away.

Interpreted using the paper, the time point label stands for: cells obtained before transplantation from donor or recipient. CD3+CD4+ and CD3+CD8+ populations were FACS-sorted from unstimulated pre-transplant donor and recipient cells taken from spleen or lymph nodes. The germline V gene supplies CDR1 MGHDK and CDR2 SYGVNS. Measured from the cysteine to the phenylalanine, the CDR3 is 12 residues long. The DNA shown is the 36-base CDR3, in frame from base 1. V and J lose 3 bases and 10 bases, and a span of 12 bases separates them. The protocol used for the library was the immunoSEQ multiplex PCR assay. For most patients, genomic DNA was isolated with the Qiagen DNeasy Blood and Tissue Kit and shipped frozen to Adaptive Biotechnologies for TCR sequencing. For most patients, high-throughput TCR-beta CDR3 sequencing of genomic DNA was performed by Adaptive Biotechnologies. Per the authors' processing: TCR sequencing data were retrieved from Adaptive's ImmunoSEQ software for roughly 20 patients, whereas three other patients were processed with MiXCR and VDJtools. CD4 versus CD8 sorting errors were corrected by removing sequences found in both subsets at a frequency ratio below 5:1. CDR3 nucleotide sequences shared by donor and recipient were removed because the origin of these sequences could not be assigned. To count as alloreactive, a clone needed at least 2-fold expansion over unstimulated cells and a minimum CFSE-low frequency of 0.002% (template counts) or 0.001% (read counts). Clones were considered mappable if detected in sequenced pre-transplant spleen, lymph node, or MLR CFSE-low populations of the donor or recipient. The cumulative frequency of alloreactive clones was calculated as a percentage of all sequences, weighted by copy number. In its TCRdb copy, this immuneACCESS table keeps in-frame sequences only and misses some clones. Where compared with another copy, unresolved V genes explain less than half of these, and the others have no known cause. The V and J calls and the clone size are those of that table, but D and trimming were determined from the DNA. This sample holds 70,000 to 95,000 clones; 80% to 95% were observed only once. 1.1% of the sample is in the top ten clones.

The TCR sequence derives from a human donor who was the organ donor for an intestinal transplant. The rearranged chain carries TRBV25-1 and TRBJ2-5; a tentative D match to TRBD2 spans 6 bases. The sequencing used unstimulated CD8+ T cells sorted from spleen or lymph node cells, collected before transplant. In nucleotides, the sequence is TGTGCCAGCAGTGACTATTACGGGGGCCAGTACTTC. Its coded protein is CASSDYYGGQYF.